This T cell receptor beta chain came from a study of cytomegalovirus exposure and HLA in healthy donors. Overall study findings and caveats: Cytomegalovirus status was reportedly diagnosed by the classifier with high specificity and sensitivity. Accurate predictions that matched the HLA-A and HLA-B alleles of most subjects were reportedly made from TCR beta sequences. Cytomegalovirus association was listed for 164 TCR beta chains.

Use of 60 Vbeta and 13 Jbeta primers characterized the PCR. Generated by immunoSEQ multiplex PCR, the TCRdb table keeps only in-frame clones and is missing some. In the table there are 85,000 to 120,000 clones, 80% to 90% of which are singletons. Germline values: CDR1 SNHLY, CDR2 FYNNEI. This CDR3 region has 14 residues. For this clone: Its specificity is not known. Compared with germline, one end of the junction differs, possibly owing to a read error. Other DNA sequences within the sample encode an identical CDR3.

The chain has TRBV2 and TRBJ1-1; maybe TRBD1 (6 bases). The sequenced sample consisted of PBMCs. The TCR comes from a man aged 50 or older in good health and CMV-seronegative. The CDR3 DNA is TGCGCCAGCAGCGCCATACAGGGTTACACTGAAGCTTTCTTT. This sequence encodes CASSAIQGYTEAFF.